Listed here is a single T cell receptor beta chain. The data belong to a study of shared T cell receptors in the human thymus. V lost 2 bases, J lost 2 bases, and 9 bases stayed unmatched. Germline assignment: CDR1 SGHAT and CDR2 FQNNGV. CDR3 length equals 18 residues. The repertoire was sequenced with immunoSEQ multiplex PCR; TCRdb's copy has only in-frame clones and lacks some. Of 700,000 to 750,000 clones listed, around 85% were seen once; the top ten hold approximately 0.01%. The data also belong to a second study, concerning human thymus T cells.

V gene TRBV11-2 combines with J gene TRBJ2-5, with 12 bases fitting TRBD2. This receptor was identified in a girl under three years old with a congenital heart defect. The source material was thymocytes. The CDR3 nucleotides are TGTGCCAGCAGCTTACAGACTAGCGGGGGCGCACAACAAGAGACCCAGTACTTC. Amino acid sequence: CASSLQTSGGAQQETQYF.